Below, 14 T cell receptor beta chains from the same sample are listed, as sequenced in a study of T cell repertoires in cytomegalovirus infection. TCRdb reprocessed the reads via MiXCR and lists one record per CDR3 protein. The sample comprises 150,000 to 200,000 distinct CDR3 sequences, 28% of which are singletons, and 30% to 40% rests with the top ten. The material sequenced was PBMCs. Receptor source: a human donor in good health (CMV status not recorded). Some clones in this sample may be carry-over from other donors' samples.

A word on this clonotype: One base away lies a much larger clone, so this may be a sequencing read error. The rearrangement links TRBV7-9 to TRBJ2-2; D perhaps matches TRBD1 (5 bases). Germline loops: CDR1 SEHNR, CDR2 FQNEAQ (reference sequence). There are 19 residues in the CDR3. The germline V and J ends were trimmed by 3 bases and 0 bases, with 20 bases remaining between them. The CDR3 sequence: CASSFRTRPRGPNTGELFF. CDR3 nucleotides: TGTGCCAGCAGCTTTCGGACACGTCCTAGAGGACCGAACACCGGGGAGCTGTTTTTT.

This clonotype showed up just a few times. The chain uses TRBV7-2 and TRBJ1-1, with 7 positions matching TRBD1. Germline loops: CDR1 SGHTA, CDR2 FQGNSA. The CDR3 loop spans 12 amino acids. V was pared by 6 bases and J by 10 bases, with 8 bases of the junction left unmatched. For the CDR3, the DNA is TGTGCCAGCAGACCAGACAGGGAGGGAGCTTTCTTT. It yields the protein CASRPDREGAFF.

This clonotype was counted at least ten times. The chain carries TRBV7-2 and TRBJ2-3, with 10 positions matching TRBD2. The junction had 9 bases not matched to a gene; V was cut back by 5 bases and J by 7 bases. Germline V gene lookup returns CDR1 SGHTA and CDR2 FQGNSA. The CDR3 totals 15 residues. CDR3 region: CASSPSAGGPNTQYF. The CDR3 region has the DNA TGTGCCAGCAGCCCCTCAGCGGGGGGGCCGAATACGCAGTATTTT.

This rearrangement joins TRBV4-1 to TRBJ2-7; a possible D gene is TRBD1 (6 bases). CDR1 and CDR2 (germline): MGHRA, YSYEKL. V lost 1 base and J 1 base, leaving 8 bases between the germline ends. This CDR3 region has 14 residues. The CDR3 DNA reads TGCGCCAGCAGCCAAGTTGGGACATCCTACGAGCAGTACTTC. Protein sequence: CASSQVGTSYEQYF.

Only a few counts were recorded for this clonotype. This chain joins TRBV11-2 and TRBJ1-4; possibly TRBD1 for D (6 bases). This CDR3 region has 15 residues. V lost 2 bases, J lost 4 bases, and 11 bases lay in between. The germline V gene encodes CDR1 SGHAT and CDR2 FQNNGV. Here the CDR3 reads CASSLTVRGNEKLFF. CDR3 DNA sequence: TGTGCCAGCAGCTTAACCGTCAGGGGTAATGAAAAACTGTTTTTT.

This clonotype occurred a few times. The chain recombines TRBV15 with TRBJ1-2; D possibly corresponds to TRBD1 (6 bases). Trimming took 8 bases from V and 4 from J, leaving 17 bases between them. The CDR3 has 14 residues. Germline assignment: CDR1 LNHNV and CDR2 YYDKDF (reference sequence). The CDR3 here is CATSNKQGTYGYTF. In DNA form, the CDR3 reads TGTGCCACCTCAAATAAACAGGGTACCTATGGCTACACCTTC.

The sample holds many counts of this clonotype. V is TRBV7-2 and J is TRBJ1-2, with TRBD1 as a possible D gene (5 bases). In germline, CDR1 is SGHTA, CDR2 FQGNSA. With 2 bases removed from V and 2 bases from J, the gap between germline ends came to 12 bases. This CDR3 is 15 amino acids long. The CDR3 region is CASSLLPGSNYGYTF. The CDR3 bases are TGTGCCAGCAGCTTATTACCAGGGTCAAACTATGGCTACACCTTC.

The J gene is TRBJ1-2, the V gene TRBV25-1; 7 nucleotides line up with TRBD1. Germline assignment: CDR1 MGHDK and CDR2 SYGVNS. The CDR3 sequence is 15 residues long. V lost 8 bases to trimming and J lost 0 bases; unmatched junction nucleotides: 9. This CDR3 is CASSGGGRANYGYTF. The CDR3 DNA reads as TGTGCCAGCTCAGGAGGGGGCAGAGCTAACTATGGCTACACCTTC.

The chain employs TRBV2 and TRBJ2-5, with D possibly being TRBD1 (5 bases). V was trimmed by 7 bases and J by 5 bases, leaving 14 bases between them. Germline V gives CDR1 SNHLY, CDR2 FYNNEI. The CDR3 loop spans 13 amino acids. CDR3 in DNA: TGTGCCAGCACAGCAGGGTGGATGGAGACCCAGTACTTC. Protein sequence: CASTAGWMETQYF.

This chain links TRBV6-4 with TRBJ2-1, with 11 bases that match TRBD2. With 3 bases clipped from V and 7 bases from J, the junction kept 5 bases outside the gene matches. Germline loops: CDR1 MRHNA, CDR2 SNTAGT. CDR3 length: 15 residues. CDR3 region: CASSEASGGQNEQFF. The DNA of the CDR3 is TGTGCCAGCAGTGAGGCTAGCGGGGGGCAAAATGAGCAGTTCTTC.

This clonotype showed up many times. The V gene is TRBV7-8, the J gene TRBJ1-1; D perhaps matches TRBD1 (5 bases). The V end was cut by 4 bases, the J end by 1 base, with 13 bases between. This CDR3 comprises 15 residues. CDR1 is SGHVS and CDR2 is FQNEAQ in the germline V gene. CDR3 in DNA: TGTGCCAGCAGCTCCTTCATGGGGGAGAACACTGAAGCTTTCTTT. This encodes CASSSFMGENTEAFF.

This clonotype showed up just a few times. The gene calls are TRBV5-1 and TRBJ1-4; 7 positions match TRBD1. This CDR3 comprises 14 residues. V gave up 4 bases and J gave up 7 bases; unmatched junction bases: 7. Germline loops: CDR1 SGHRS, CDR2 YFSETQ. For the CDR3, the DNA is TGCGCCAGCAGCGCCGGACAGGCTTTTGAAAAACTGTTTTTT. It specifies CASSAGQAFEKLFF.

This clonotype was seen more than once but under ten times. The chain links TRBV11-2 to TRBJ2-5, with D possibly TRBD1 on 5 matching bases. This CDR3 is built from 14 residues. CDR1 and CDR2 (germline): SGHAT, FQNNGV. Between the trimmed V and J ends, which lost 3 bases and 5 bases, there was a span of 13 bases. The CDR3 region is CASSLSGAVETQYF. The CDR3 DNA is TGTGCCAGCAGCTTGAGTGGGGCAGTCGAGACCCAGTACTTC.

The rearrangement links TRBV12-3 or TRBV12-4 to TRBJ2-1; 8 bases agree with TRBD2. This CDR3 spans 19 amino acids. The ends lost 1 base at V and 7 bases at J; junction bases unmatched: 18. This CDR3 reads CASSLGYGLAGGFRNEQFF. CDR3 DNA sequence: TGTGCCAGCAGTTTAGGTTACGGTCTGGCGGGGGGTTTTAGGAATGAGCAGTTCTTC.